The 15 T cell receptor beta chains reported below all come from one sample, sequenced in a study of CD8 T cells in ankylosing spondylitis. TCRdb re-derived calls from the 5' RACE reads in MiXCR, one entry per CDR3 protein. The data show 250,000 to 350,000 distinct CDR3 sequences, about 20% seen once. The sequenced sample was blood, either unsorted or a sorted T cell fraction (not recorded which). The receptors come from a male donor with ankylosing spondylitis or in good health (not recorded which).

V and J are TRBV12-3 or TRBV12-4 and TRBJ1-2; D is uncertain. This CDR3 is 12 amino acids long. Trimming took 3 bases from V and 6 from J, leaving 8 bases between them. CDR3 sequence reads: CASSFLLDGYTF. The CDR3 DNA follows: TGTGCCAGCAGTTTTTTGTTAGATGGCTACACCTTC.

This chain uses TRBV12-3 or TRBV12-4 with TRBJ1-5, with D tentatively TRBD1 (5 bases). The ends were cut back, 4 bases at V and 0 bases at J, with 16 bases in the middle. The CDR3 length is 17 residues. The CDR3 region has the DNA TGTGCCAGCAGTTATTGGGACCGGGACGTTAGCAATCAGCCCCAGCATTTT. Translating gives CASSYWDRDVSNQPQHF.

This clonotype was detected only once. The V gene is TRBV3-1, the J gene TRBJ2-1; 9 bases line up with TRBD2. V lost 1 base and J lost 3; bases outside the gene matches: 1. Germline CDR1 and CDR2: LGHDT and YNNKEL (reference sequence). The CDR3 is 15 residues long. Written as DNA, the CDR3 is TGTGCCAGCAGCCAAGGCGGGAGGGTCTACAATGAGCAGTTCTTC. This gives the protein CASSQGGRVYNEQFF.

The CDR3 DNA reads as TGTGCCAGCAGTTCCAGACAGGGACAAGAGACCCAGTACTTC. Amino acids: CASSSRQGQETQYF. This chain uses TRBV12-3 or TRBV12-4 with TRBJ2-5; 7 bases map to TRBD1. After removal of 4 bases from V and 2 bases from J, the junction contained 4 bases not matched to a gene. This CDR3 is 14 amino acids long.

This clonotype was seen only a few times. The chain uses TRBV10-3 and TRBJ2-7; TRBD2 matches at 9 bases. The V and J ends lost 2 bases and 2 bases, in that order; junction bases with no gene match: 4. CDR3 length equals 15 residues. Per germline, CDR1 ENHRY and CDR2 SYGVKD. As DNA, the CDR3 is TGTGCCATCAGTGAGGGAGCTAGCGGGACCTACGAGCAGTACGTC. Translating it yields CAISEGASGTYEQYV.

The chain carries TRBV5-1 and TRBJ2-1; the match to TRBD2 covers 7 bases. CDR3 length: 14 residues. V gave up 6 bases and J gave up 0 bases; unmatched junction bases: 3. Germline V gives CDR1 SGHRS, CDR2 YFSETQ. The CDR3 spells CASNGGGSYNEQFF. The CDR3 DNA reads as TGCGCCAGCAACGGCGGGGGCTCCTACAATGAGCAGTTCTTC.

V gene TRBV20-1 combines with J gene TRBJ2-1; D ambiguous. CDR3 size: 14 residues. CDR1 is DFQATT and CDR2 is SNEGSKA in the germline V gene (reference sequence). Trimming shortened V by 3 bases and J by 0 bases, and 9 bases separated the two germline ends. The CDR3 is CSASKASSYNEQFF. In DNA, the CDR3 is TGCAGTGCTAGTAAGGCAAGCTCCTACAATGAGCAGTTCTTC.

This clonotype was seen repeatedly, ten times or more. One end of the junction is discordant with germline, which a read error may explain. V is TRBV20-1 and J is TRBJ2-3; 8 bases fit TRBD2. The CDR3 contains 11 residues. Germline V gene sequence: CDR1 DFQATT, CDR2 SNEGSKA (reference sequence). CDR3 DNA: TGTGCGGGAGGTAACACAGATACGCAGTATTTT. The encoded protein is CAGGNTDTQYF.

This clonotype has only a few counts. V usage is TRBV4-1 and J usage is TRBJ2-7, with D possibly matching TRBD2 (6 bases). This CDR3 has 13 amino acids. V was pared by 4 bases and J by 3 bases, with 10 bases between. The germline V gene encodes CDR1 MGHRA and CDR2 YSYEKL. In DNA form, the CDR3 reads TGCGCCAGCAGCCCGGGTAGCGGCTACGAGCAGTACGTC. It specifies CASSPGSGYEQYV.

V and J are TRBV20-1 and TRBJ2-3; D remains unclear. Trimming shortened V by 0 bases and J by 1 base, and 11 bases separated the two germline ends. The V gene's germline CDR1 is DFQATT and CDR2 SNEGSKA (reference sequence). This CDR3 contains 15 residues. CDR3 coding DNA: TGCAGTGCTAGAGATCTGAGCAGCGGCACAGATACGCAGTATTTT. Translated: CSARDLSSGTDTQYF.

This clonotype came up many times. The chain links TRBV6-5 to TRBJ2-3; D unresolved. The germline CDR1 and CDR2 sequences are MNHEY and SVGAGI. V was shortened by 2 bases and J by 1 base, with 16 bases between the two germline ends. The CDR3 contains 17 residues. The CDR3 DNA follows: TGTGCCAGCAGTTACGAGATACCAGGCCGAGGCACAGATACGCAGTATTTT. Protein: CASSYEIPGRGTDTQYF.

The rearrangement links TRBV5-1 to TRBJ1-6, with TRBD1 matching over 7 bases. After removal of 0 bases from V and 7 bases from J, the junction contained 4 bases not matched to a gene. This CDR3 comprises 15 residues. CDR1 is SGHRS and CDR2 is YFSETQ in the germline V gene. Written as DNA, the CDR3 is TGCGCCAGCAGCTTGGCCGAACAGGGGAATTCACCCCTCCACTTT. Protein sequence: CASSLAEQGNSPLHF.

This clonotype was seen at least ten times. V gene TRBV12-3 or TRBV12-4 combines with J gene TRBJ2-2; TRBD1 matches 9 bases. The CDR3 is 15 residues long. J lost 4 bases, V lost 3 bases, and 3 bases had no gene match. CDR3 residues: CASSFRQGVTGELFF. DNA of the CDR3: TGTGCCAGCAGTTTTCGACAGGGGGTCACCGGGGAGCTGTTTTTT.

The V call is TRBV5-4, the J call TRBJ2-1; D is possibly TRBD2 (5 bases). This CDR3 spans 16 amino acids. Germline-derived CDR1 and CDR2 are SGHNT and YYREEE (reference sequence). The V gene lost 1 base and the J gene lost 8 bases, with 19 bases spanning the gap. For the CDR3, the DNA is TGTGCCAGCAGCTTGCCTACAAGGAGGAGCAGCGATGAGCAGTTCTTC. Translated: CASSLPTRRSSDEQFF.

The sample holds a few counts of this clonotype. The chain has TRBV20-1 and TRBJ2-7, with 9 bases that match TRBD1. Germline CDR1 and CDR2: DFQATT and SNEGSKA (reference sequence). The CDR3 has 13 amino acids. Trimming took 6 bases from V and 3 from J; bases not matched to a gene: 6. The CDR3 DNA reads TGCAGTGCCCGTTCGGACAGGGGCTACGAGCAGTACGTC. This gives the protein CSARSDRGYEQYV.